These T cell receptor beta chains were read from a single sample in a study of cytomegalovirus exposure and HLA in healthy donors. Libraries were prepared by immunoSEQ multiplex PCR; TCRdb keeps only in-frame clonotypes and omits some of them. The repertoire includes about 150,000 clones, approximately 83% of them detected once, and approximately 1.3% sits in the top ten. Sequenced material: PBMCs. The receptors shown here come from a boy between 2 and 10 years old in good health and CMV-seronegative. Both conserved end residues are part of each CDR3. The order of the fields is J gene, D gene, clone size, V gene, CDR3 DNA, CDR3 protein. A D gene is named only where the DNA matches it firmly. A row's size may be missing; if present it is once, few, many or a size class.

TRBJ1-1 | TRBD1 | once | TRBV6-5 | TGTGCCAGCAGTTACGGGACAGGGGGCGAAGCTTTCTTT | CASSYGTGGEAFF
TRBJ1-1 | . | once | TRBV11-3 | TGTGCCAGCAGCTTACAGGGAAAGAACACTGAAGCTTTCTTT | CASSLQGKNTEAFF
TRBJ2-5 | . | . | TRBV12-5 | TGTGCTAGTGGTTTGGTTGGCATAGCGGAGACCCAGTACTTC | CASGLVGIAETQYF
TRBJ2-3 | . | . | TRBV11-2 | TGTGCCAGCAGCTTAGCGCCTAGTAGCGCAGATACGCAGTATTTT | CASSLAPSSADTQYF
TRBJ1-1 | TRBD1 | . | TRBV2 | TGTGCCAGCAGGGGGACAGTTAGCAGCACTGAAGCTTTCTTT | CASRGTVSSTEAFF
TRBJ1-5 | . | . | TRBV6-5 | TGTGCCAGCAGTTCTTCTCAGGCAGGGGGCAATCAGCCCCAGCATTTT | CASSSSQAGGNQPQHF
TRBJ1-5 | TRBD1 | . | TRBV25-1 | TGTGCCAGCAGTGAAGAGACAGGGGGCGAGCAAGAGCCCCAGCATTTT | CASSEETGGEQEPQHF
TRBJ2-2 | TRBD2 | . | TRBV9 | TGTGCCAGCAGCGTATTTAGCGGGGGGGGAAACACCGGGGAGCTGTTTTTT | CASSVFSGGGNTGELFF
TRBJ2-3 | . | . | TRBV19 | TGTGCCAGTAGTATTGCAGGGGAGAGAGCTACGCAGTATTTT | CASSIAGERATQYF
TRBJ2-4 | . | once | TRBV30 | TGTGCCTGGGAGAGGCGTAAGAGCATTCAGTACTTC | CAWERRKSIQYF
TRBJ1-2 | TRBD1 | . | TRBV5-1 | TGCGCCAGCAGCCAGACACCGGGACAGGGAAGATTACTTCACTATGGCTACACCTTC | CASSQTPGQGRLLHYGYTF
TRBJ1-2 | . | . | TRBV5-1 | TGCGCCAGCAGCGTGGGGAGTGTCGACTATGGCTACACCTTC | CASSVGSVDYGYTF
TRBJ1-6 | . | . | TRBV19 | TGTGCCAGTAGTACCGTCGGGGGGGGAAATTCACCCCTCCACTTT | CASSTVGGGNSPLHF
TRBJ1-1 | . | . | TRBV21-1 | TGTGCCAGCAGCAAACCCGAGGGGGGGGCACAGGGGGTGCGAGCTTTCTTT | CASSKPEGGAQGVRAFF
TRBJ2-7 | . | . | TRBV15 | TGTGCCACCAGCAGGGTTTGGGGGGAGCCAACCTACGAGCAGTACTTC | CATSRVWGEPTYEQYF
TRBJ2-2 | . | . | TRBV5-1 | TGCGCCAGCAGCTTGACTAGCCTCGCAGCCGGGGAGCTGTTTTTT | CASSLTSLAAGELFF
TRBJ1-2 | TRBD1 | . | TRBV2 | TGTGCCAGCAGTCTAGACAGGGGGCTTTCGTATGGCTACACCTTC | CASSLDRGLSYGYTF
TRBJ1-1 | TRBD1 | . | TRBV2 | TGTGCCAGCAGTCCCGGGACAGGGACGAACACTGAAGCTTTCTTT | CASSPGTGTNTEAFF
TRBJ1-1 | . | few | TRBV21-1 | TGTGCCAGCAGCAACCTTACAGGGGCCATGGGTGAAGCTTTCTTT | CASSNLTGAMGEAFF
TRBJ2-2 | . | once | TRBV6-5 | TGTGCCAGCAGGTCAACAGCGAACACCGGGGAGCTGTTTTTT | CASRSTANTGELFF
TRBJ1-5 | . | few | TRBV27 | TGTGCCAGCAGCACAGACCACAGCAGCAATCAGCCCCAGCATTTT | CASSTDHSSNQPQHF
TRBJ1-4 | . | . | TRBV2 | TGTGCCAGCAGTGGGAGGGATGAAAAACTGTTTTTT | CASSGRDEKLFF
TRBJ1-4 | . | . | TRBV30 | TGTGCCTGGAGTGTACGAAGAGGGAGGGGTGAAAAACTGTTTTTT | CAWSVRRGRGEKLFF